The present entry profiles one T cell receptor (beta chain) with its context. These data come from a study of blood T cell repertoires in COVID-19. The CDR3 loop spans 13 amino acids. V was cut by 8 bases and J by 0 bases, with 10 bases left in between. Original analysis: For nucleated cells, counts were estimated from reference gene primer amplification. Using immunoSEQ multiplex PCR, the repertoire was profiled, and TCRdb retains in-frame clones only, with some absent. Clonal size and the V and J genes are those of that table, whereas D and trimming came from the DNA. This sample has roughly 440,000 clones; 88% occur once, and the top ten carry roughly 12%.

Sequences were obtained from peripheral blood. The TCR comes from a woman between 45 and 60 years old with COVID-19, enrolled during active disease. The chain is built from TRBV12-3 or TRBV12-4 and TRBJ2-5, with a weak D call TRBD1 (6 bases). The chain's CDR3 is CASGTGYQETQYF. CDR3 sequence (DNA): TGTGCCAGCGGAACAGGGTACCAAGAGACCCAGTACTTC.